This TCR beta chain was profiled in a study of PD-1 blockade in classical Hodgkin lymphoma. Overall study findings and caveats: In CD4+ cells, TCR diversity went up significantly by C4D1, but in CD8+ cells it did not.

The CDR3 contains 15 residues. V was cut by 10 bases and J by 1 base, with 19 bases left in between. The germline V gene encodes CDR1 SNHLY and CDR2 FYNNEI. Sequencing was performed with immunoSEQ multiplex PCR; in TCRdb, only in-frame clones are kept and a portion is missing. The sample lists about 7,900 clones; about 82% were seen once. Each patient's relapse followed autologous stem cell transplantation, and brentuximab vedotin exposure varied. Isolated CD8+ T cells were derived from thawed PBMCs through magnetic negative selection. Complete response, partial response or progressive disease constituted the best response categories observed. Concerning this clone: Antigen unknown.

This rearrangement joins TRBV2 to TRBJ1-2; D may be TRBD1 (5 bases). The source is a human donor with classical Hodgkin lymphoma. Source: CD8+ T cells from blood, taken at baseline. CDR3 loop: CAKKEGKGFNYGYTF. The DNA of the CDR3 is TGTGCCAAAAAGGAGGGGAAAGGGTTTAACTATGGCTACACCTTC.